This T cell receptor beta chain was sequenced for a study of somatic mutations in cytotoxic T cells in rheumatoid arthritis. Generated by immunoSEQ multiplex PCR, the TCRdb table keeps only in-frame clones and is missing some. The sample holds about 25,000 clones, roughly 74% seen once. Blood donors with median age roughly 51 years (range roughly 21-75), 45% to 55% female, served as healthy controls. The CDR3 is made up of 16 amino acids. Trimming shortened V by 0 bases and J by 8 bases, and 17 bases separated the two germline ends. Germline V gives CDR1 MNHEY, CDR2 SMNVEV (reference sequence). Sequenced input: CD8+ T cells sorted from blood. The receptor's source is a woman aged 18-30 years in good health. The chain couples TRBV27 to TRBJ2-1; TRBD2 is a possible D gene (6 bases). The CDR3 nucleotides are TGTGCCAGCAGTTTATCGGGAGGAGGATCAGTCTATGAGCAGTTCTTC. This gives the protein CASSLSGGGSVYEQFF.